Given below is one T cell receptor beta chain in context. The CDR3 covers 14 residues. The ends lost 5 bases at V and 2 bases at J; junction bases unmatched: 6. CDR1 and CDR2 (germline): SGHVS, FNYEAQ. This record comes from a study of technical replicates of blood from a few donors. Libraries were prepared by immunoSEQ multiplex PCR; TCRdb keeps only in-frame clonotypes and omits some of them. The sample has approximately 80,000 clones, roughly 98% seen once; the top ten hold around 0.15%. This chain joins TRBV7-6 and TRBJ2-7; TRBD1 matches 7 bases. This TCR was sampled from a human donor in good health. The sequenced material came from T cells isolated from PBMCs. CDR3 nucleotide sequence: TGTGCCAGCAGCCCGGGACAGACCCCCTACGAGCAGTACTTC. It yields the protein CASSPGQTPYEQYF. Supplemented by reference TRBV7-6 and TRBJ2-7, the full variable domain reads GAGVSQSPRYKVTKRGQDVALRCDPISGHVSLYWYRQALGQGPEFLTYFNYEAQQDKSGLPNDRFSAERPEGSISTLTIQRTEQRDSAMYRCASSPGQTPYEQYFGPGTRLTVT.